Sequencing of this TCR beta chain was carried out in a study of shared clonotypes between healthy human individuals (dated by TCRdb to about 2020). Describing the broader study: The cohort included three men and a couple of women between 18 and 49 years of age. For each donor, CD4 naive and CD4 memory were each given three plates, CD8 naive was given two plates, and CD8 memory was given one plate. To estimate repertoire size and how much clonotype sharing occurs between individuals, the study deeply sequenced the blood TCR repertoires of several healthy adults. To increase sequencing depth and limit assay-specific biases, different laboratories used diverse techniques to prepare libraries and sequence TCR repertoires. Per donor, leukapheresis produced somewhere between about 0.94 and 10 billion PBMCs. Study-wide conclusions, independent of this receptor: Across four donors, approximately 5% of naive CD4, approximately 3.6% of naive CD8, 2% to 2.5% of memory CD4, and 0.4% of memory CD8 clonotypes were shared. Pairwise subsampling led to the expectation that sequencing depth would affect the degree of clonotype sharing among donors. Naive subsets generally had larger estimated clonotype richness than memory subsets. Sampling was restricted to blood, and TCR repertoires in tissue are likely to differ from TCR repertoires in blood. Even with the large sequencing depth, rarefaction of the sorted-subset datasets indicated that sequencing was incomplete. Clonotypes shared by all four sorted-subset donors showed higher generation probabilities than non-shared clonotypes. The small number of donors limited the genetic and exposure-history diversity represented.

The donors were healthy, HIV-negative adults with no recently reported acute infections or vaccinations. Only Caucasian adults living in Nashville, Tennessee, USA were represented among the donors. CD4+ T cells were enriched by magnetic negative selection, after which naive cells were positively selected on CD45RA and the negative fraction was taken as the memory subset. Blood was collected by leukapheresis, and PBMCs were isolated by Ficoll-Histopaque density gradient centrifugation and then cryopreserved in liquid nitrogen vapor phase. Analytical flow cytometry was used to check the purity and quantity of each magnetically sorted T cell population. Each sorted fraction had its genomic DNA isolated and then quantified by UV absorbance on a Nanodrop 2000c. TCR CDR3 regions were amplified from genomic DNA by multiplex PCR using the deep immunoSEQ assay. Extracted genomic DNA from each cell subset was spread evenly across all wells of several immunoSEQ 96-well plates, with each plate serving as a replicate. For sorted subsets, around 200 ng genomic DNA, equal to 25,000 to 35,000 T cell genomes, was loaded into each replicate PCR. The purified libraries were quantified using a Qubit 3.0 fluorometer, sized with a Bioanalyzer 2100, and then quantified again using the KAPA Library Quantification kit. Every immunoSEQ 96-well plate was sequenced on a dedicated single-read 150-cycle Illumina NextSeq 550 flow cell. The source study handled its data this way. Because only junctional sequences without quality scores were contained in the immunoSEQ output, filtering matching that applied to full-length reads could not be performed. Sequences were annotated with PyIR, a Python wrapper for IgBLAST v1.9, and V/J genes and CDR3 were assigned using IMGT germline references. Any read was removed if the V/J assignment was weak (E-value above 1e-6), the CDR3 was missing, or the read contained stop codons, out-of-frame junctions, or ambiguous translated residues. V3J clonotypes were defined as sequences sharing the same inferred V gene, J gene, and CDR3 amino acid sequence. Percentage overlap between repertoires was calculated by dividing the number of shared unique clonotypes by the size of the smaller repertoire. Richness of each repertoire was evaluated using RTK rarefaction, the Chao1 estimator, and Recon v2.1 estimates of unobserved clonotypes. Generation probabilities for all TCRbeta clonotypes obtained by the gDNA method from four donors were computed using OLGA. TCRdb retrieved this table from immuneACCESS and kept in-frame rearrangements only. Not all clones are present; in checked studies, unresolved V genes account for under half, and no reason is known for the remainder. That table furnishes V, J and clone size, whereas the DNA furnished D and trimming. The sample profile shows roughly 2.5 million clones; just over 90% of them were found once. The ten top clones hold 0.13% to 0.15% of the sample.

The CDR3 numbers 16 residues from cysteine through phenylalanine. Only the CDR3 portion is preserved as DNA: 48 bases, with reading frame beginning at the first base. CDR1 and CDR2 are read off the germline V gene as KGHSH and LQKENI. V is cut by 3 bases and J by 0 bases, and the space between the germline ends is 9 bases. A word on this clone: Its recognized antigen is unknown. The record has no base qualities; no much larger clone is one base away.

The sequence was collected from a young man in good health. Sequenced input: naive CD4+ T cells sorted from blood. This specimen's cell subset or site label, per the study, means: CD45RA+ positively selected. The chain joins TRBV18 to TRBJ1-6; the D segment cannot be called with confidence. The DNA sequence reads TGTGCCAGCTCACCTCTCAAGAGCTCCTATAATTCACCCCTCCACTTT. This gives the protein CASSPLKSSYNSPLHF.